The 10 T cell receptor beta chains presented below share a single source sample, sequenced in a study of memory CD4+ T cells and cytomegalovirus serostatus. Single viable CD3+CD4+CD8-CD45RO+ cells were sorted as the memory CD4+ T cells. The repertoire was sequenced with immunoSEQ multiplex PCR; TCRdb's copy has only in-frame clones and lacks some. Found here are about 58,000 clones, 82% of them singletons; the top ten hold about 0.48%. Sequences were obtained from memory CD4+ T cells from blood. The receptor source for this set is an adult in good health and CMV-seronegative. Some clones in this sample may be carry-over from other donors' samples.

This clone was observed once. The chain recombines TRBV25-1 with TRBJ2-5; no definite D call. Trimming stripped 6 bases from V and 7 bases from J, with 9 bases between. Germline V lookup: CDR1 MGHDK, CDR2 SYGVNS. This CDR3 has 11 amino acids. The CDR3 spells CASSSGGTQYF. CDR3 coding DNA: TGTGCCAGCAGCTCCGGTGGGACCCAGTACTTC.

The chain links TRBV30 to TRBJ2-2; 12 nucleotides line up with TRBD1. This CDR3 spans 18 amino acids. The V and J ends lost 0 bases and 0 bases, in that order; junction bases with no gene match: 5. CDR1 GTSNPN and CDR2 SVGIG come from the germline V gene (reference sequence). The CDR3 DNA reads as TGTGCCTGGAGTGTATCGGGACAGGGGGCCTCGAACACCGGGGAGCTGTTTTTT. Amino acid sequence: CAWSVSGQGASNTGELFF.

CDR3 DNA sequence: TGTGCCAGCAGCCCACACGGGACGCTGAATGAGCAGTTCTTC. Amino acids: CASSPHGTLNEQFF. The V gene is TRBV7-3, the J gene TRBJ2-1; perhaps D is TRBD1 or TRBD2 (5 bases each). V was shortened by 5 bases and J by 7 bases, with 15 bases between the two germline ends. Germline V gives CDR1 SGHTA, CDR2 FQGTGA. This CDR3 comprises 14 residues.

V and J are TRBV4-2 and TRBJ2-5, with TRBD2 matching 11 bases. Trimming took 1 base from V and 4 from J; bases not matched to a gene: 2. The CDR3 totals 15 residues. CDR1 and CDR2 (germline): LGHNA, YNFKEQ. The DNA for the CDR3 is TGTGCCAGCAGCCAAGGACTAGCGGGACGAGAGACCCAGTACTTC. Protein product: CASSQGLAGRETQYF.

This rearrangement joins TRBV6-1 to TRBJ2-2, with no clear D. CDR1 is MNHNS, CDR2 SASEGT, per germline. The CDR3 length is 14 residues. V lost 8 bases and J lost 1, with 11 bases in between. CDR3 bases: TGTGCCAGCTCTTCCGGGTGGAACACCGGGGAGCTGTTTTTT. It yields the protein CASSSGWNTGELFF.

V is TRBV5-4 and J is TRBJ2-1, with 9 nucleotides matching TRBD2. The trim removed 4 bases at V and 5 bases at J, leaving 4 bases unmatched. This CDR3 is built from 14 residues. CDR1 is SGHNT, CDR2 YYREEE, per germline (reference sequence). In nucleotides, the CDR3 is TGTGCCAGCAGCGCGGGAGGGCCCCACAATGAGCAGTTCTTC. Translated: CASSAGGPHNEQFF.

This clone came up once. The chain uses TRBV5-1 and TRBJ2-5; tentatively, D is TRBD2 (6 bases). Germline CDR1 SGHRS, CDR2 YFSETQ. V was clipped by 4 bases and J by 5 bases, with 18 bases between them. The CDR3 totals 15 residues. The CDR3 loop reads CASSPLGAGWETQYF. CDR3 nucleotides: TGCGCCAGCAGCCCCCTCGGCGCGGGGTGGGAGACCCAGTACTTC.

This clone was observed a few times. The chain joins TRBV7-9 to TRBJ2-1; 10 bases line up with TRBD2. CDR1 SEHNR and CDR2 FQNEAQ come from the germline V gene (reference sequence). J gave up 6 bases and V 5 bases, and 19 bases lay outside the gene matches. The CDR3 has 19 amino acids. The CDR3 here is CASSRKGPPGLASINEQFF. CDR3 sequence (DNA): TGTGCCAGCAGCCGCAAAGGGCCTCCGGGACTAGCGTCTATCAATGAGCAGTTCTTC.

The gene calls are TRBV2 and TRBJ1-1; 11 bases align to TRBD1. The length of the CDR3 is 13 residues. The germline gives CDR1 SNHLY, CDR2 FYNNEI. Trimming removed 6 bases from V and 5 bases from J; junction bases left unmatched: 2. Here the CDR3 DNA reads TGTGCCAGCAGCTGGGACAGGGGGACTGAAGCTTTCTTT. It is translated as CASSWDRGTEAFF.

The V and J genes are TRBV28 and TRBJ1-5; 9 positions agree with TRBD1. The CDR3 loop spans 16 amino acids. J gave up 6 bases and V 2 bases, and 8 bases lay outside the gene matches. The germline V gene has CDR1 MDHEN and CDR2 SYDVKM. In DNA, the CDR3 is TGTGCCAGCAGTTTAACCGGGACAGGGAGGGGTCAGCCCCAGCATTTT. Translated: CASSLTGTGRGQPQHF.